These T cell receptor beta chains were read from a single sample in a study of blood T cell repertoires in COVID-19. This table comes from immunoSEQ multiplex PCR, and its TCRdb copy is limited to in-frame clones, with some not included. The repertoire has about 45,000 clones, over 75% of them found once; the top ten carry around 15%. Sequencing was done on a sample of peripheral blood. The receptors originated from a human donor in a cohort sampled during active COVID-19. CDR3s leave out the opening cysteine and the closing phenylalanine or tryptophan.

j_call v_call cdr3_aa
TRBJ2-5 TRBV18 ASSPPAAGVSETQY
TRBJ2-1 TRBV5-1 ASSLSGGNEQF
TRBJ2-3 TRBV29-1 SVGTADTQY
TRBJ2-3 TRBV5-1 ASSSGTWATDTQY
TRBJ2-7 TRBV4-3 ASSQGPRREGLPDEQY
TRBJ2-1 TRBV28 ASSSTSGPYNEQF
TRBJ2-5 TRBV28 ASSLQQETQY
TRBJ2-5 TRBV27 ASPSETQY
TRBJ1-6 TRBV25-1 ASSVGSPNSPLH
TRBJ2-7 TRBV2 ASSTGPGREQY
TRBJ2-1 TRBV5-1 ASSPGQEYNEQF
TRBJ2-3 TRBV27 ASSLKGEDTDTQY
TRBJ2-5 TRBV4-1 ASSPTPWTGGEETQY
TRBJ1-6 TRBV6-1 ASSDRVENSPLH
TRBJ2-2 TRBV6-6 ASSYRGGAGELF
TRBJ2-1 TRBV5-1 ASGGLAGYNEQF
TRBJ1-2 TRBV19 ASTPWEGTVGYT
TRBJ2-7 TRBV5-1 ASSAPGQGHEQY
TRBJ2-7 TRBV15 ATSRVNRVYEQY
TRBJ2-3 TRBV2 ASSQQGTPTDTQY
TRBJ2-3 TRBV11-3 ASSLDGQGGTDTQY
TRBJ2-7 TRBV5-1 ASSLWLAGGSSYEQY
TRBJ2-2 TRBV11-2 ASSPRSGGELF
TRBJ2-1 TRBV6-2/TRBV6-3 ASSPPGDNEQF
TRBJ2-7 TRBV4-1 ASSQGGGSSYEQY
TRBJ1-6 TRBV27 ASSLGGRRSPLH
TRBJ2-5 TRBV28 ASSLAGSKETQY
TRBJ2-3 TRBV10-1 ASSESGDIGTDTQY
TRBJ2-2 TRBV18 ASSPRLAGGPGEAGELF